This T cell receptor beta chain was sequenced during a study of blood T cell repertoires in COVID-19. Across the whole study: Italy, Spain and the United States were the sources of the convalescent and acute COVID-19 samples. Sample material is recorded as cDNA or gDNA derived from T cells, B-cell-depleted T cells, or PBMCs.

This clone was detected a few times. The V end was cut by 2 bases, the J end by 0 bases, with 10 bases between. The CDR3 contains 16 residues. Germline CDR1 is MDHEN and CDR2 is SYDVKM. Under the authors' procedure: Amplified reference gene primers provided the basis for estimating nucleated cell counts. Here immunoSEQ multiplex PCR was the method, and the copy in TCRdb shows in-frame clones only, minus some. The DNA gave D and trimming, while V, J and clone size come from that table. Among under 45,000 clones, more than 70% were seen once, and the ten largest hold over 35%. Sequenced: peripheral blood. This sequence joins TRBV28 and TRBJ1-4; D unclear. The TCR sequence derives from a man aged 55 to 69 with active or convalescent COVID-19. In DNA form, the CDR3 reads TGTGCCAGCAGTTTAAGAGGAGCATCAACTAATGAAAAACTGTTTTTT. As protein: CASSLRGASTNEKLFF. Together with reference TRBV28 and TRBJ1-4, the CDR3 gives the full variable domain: DVKVTQSSRYLVKRTGEKVFLECVQDMDHENMFWYRQDPGLGLRLIYFSYDVKMKEKGDIPEGYSVSREKKERFSLILESASTNQTSMYLCASSLRGASTNEKLFFGSGTQLSVL.